This T cell receptor beta chain was identified during a study of T cell responses to AZD1222 COVID-19 vaccine. Whole-study findings and limits: Most donors were white British, females outnumbered males, and clonal diversity was possibly underestimated. Regions left unmutated in variants are reportedly the target of nearly half of spike-specific TCRs. Spike-specific TCR breadth and depth were elevated following two AZD1222 doses.

For this clone: Its antigen is not identified.

Measured with immunoSEQ multiplex PCR; TCRdb has only the in-frame clones, and not every one. Of 190,000 or so clones listed, under 95% are singletons. With 7 bases clipped from V and 5 bases from J, the junction kept 9 bases outside the gene matches. Germline loops: CDR1 KGHSY, CDR2 FQNENV. The CDR3 runs to 14 residues. The chain couples TRBV16 to TRBJ2-7; 9 bases align to TRBD2. The clonotype was recovered from an adult who received the AZD1222 COVID-19 vaccine. The sample in question was peripheral blood, obtained 28 days after the second AZD1222 dose. The CDR3 DNA is TGTGCCAGCACGCCTGGCGGGGGGGATCACGAGCAGTACTTC. Translating gives CASTPGGGDHEQYF. Combining the CDR3 with reference TRBV16 and TRBJ2-7 gives the whole variable domain GEEVAQTPKHLVRGEGQKAKLYCAPIKGHSYVFWYQQVLKNEFKFLISFQNENVFDETGMPKERFSAKCLPNSPCSLEIQATKLEDSAVYFCASTPGGGDHEQYFGPGTRLTVT.